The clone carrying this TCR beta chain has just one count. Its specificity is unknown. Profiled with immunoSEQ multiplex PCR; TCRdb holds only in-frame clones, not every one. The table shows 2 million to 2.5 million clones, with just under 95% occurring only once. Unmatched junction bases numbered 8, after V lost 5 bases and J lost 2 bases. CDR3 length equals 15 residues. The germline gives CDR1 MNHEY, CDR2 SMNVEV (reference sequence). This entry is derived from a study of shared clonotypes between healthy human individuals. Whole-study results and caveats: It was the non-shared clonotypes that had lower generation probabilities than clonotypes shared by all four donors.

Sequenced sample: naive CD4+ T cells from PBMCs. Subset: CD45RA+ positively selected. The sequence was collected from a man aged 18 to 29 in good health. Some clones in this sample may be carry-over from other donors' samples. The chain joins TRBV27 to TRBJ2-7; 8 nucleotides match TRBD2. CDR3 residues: CASSPKAGVAYEQYF. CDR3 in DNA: TGTGCCAGCAGTCCCAAAGCGGGAGTAGCCTACGAGCAGTACTTC.